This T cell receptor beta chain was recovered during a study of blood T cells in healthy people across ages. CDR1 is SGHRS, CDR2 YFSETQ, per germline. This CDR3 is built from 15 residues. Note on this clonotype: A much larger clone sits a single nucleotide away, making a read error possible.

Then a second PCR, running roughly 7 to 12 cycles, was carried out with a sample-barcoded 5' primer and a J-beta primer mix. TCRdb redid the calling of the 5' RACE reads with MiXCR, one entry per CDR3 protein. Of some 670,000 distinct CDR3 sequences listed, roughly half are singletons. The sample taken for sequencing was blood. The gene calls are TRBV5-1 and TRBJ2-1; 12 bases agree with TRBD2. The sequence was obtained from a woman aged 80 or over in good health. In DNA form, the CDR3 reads TGTGCCAGCAGCTCGGGACTAGCGGGTGACAATGAGCAGTTCTTC. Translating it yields CASSSGLAGDNEQFF.